This T cell receptor beta chain was found in a study of cytomegalovirus exposure and HLA in healthy donors. The CDR3 extends over 17 amino acids. After removal of 0 bases from V and 0 bases from J, the junction contained 5 bases not matched to a gene. Per germline, CDR1 SEHNR and CDR2 FQNEAQ (reference sequence). Remarks on this clone: Its antigen remains unknown.

Study-wide findings and caveats: The investigators catalogued 150 to 200 TCR beta chains as cytomegalovirus-associated. One later analysis, an examination of the 100 to 150 validation repertoires, found that first-cohort TCR clusters tended to co-occur in them.

Assay used: immunoSEQ multiplex PCR; TCRdb lists only in-frame clones, some missing. The sample includes about 130,000 clones, approximately 91% seen only once; the top ten take 1.5% to 2%. The gene calls are TRBV7-9 and TRBJ2-5, with 9 bases aligning to TRBD1. This TCR was recovered from a woman between 18 and 30 years old in good health and CMV-seronegative. Sequences were obtained from PBMCs. The CDR3 sequence: CASSLAGTGLYQETQYF. The CDR3 DNA sequence: TGTGCCAGCAGCTTAGCGGGGACAGGGCTGTACCAAGAGACCCAGTACTTC.